This TCR beta chain was identified in a study of T cell responses to AZD1222 COVID-19 vaccine. Study-wide results and caveats: Sampling captured repertoires only after the peak T cell response. The span of vaccine-associated CD4 TCRs extended across spike, with dominance at 160-218 and 743-854. Donors skewed white British and female; clonal diversity was possibly underestimated.

The data were produced by immunoSEQ multiplex PCR, yet TCRdb's version contains in-frame clones alone and is incomplete. The data show 80,000 to 100,000 clones, 80% to 95% seen once. This CDR3 region has 14 residues. Germline loops: CDR1 LGHDT, CDR2 YNNKEL (reference sequence). Trimming took off 5 bases at V and 5 bases at J, with 15 bases between the two ends. With regard to this clone: The antigen remains undetermined.

The sample here was peripheral blood, taken 28 days after the second AZD1222 dose. The sequence derives from an adult who received the AZD1222 COVID-19 vaccine. V and J are TRBV3-1 (or the pseudogene TRBV3-2) and TRBJ2-5, with D perhaps matching TRBD1 or TRBD2 (6 bases each). For the CDR3, the DNA is TGTGCCAGCAGCGCCCAAAGGGGGGTCGAGACCCAGTACTTC. Its translation is CASSAQRGVETQYF.